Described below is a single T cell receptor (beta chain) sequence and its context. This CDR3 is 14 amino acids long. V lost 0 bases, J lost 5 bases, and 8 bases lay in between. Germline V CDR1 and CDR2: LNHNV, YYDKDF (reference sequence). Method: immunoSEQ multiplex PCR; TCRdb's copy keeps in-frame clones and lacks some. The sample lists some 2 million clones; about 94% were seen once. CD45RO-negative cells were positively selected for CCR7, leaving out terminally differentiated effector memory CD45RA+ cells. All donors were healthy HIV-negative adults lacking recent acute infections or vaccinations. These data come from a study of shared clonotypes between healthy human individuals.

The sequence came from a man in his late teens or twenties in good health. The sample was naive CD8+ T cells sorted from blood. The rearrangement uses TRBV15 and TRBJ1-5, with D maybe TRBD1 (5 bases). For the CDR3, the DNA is TGTGCCACCAGCAGAGATCGAGGGGATCAGCCCCAGCATTTT. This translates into CATSRDRGDQPQHF.